This T cell receptor (beta chain) derives from a study of CD4 and CD8 cells across lung adenocarcinoma regions. TCRdb re-derived calls from the PCR reads in MiXCR, one entry per CDR3 protein. The repertoire holds 9,500 to 15,000 distinct CDR3 sequences, roughly 43% seen once, with 26% in the top ten. Only a few counts were recorded for this clonotype. Germline V lookup: CDR1 MNHEY, CDR2 SVGAGI. This CDR3 is 11 amino acids long. Trimming left V 2 bases short and J 11 bases short, with 9 bases between. The patients had localized lung adenocarcinoma, a non-small cell subtype. This receptor was obtained from a female donor with lung adenocarcinoma. The CD4 and CD8 labels of this study may be unreliable. The sample consisted of CD8+ T cells from the margin of a lung tumor. The V gene is TRBV6-5, the J gene TRBJ1-1; no firm D call. This chain's CDR3 is CASSYSGSAFF. The CDR3 region has the DNA TGTGCCAGCAGTTACAGCGGTAGTGCTTTCTTT.